This TCR beta chain was identified in a study of T-cell memory formation after mild COVID-19. 5'RACE with constant-segment primers built TCRalpha and TCRbeta cDNA libraries with UMIs. Using its own MiXCR run on the 5' RACE reads, TCRdb lists one record per CDR3 protein. The sample lists some 450,000 distinct CDR3 sequences; around 17% were seen once. Deletions cut 5 bases from V and 2 bases from J, with 6 bases between. From germline, CDR1 is MNHEY and CDR2 SVGEGT. The CDR3 contains 12 residues. This sequence originates from a man aged 18 to 30 who had mild COVID-19 (a few samples of this study predate the infection). Cell type and time point are not known. The specimen sequenced was PBMCs or a T cell subset sorted from them (not recorded which). The V gene is TRBV6-2 or TRBV6-3, the J gene TRBJ2-5; D ambiguous. This CDR3 reads CASSGYQETQYF. The CDR3 region has the DNA TGTGCCAGCAGTGGCTATCAAGAGACCCAGTACTTC.